The 8 T cell receptor beta chains listed next were all sequenced from one sample in a study of cytotoxic CD8 clonotypes in ibrutinib-treated CLL. Produced via immunoSEQ multiplex PCR; TCRdb's table is partial and in-frame only. The data show about 130,000 clones, 79% seen once. This sample comprised PBMCs, obtained after 12 months of ibrutinib treatment. The receptors here all came from a human donor with chronic lymphocytic leukemia.

The chain recombines TRBV7-8 with TRBJ2-7, with D maybe TRBD1 (6 bases). The CDR3 sequence is 16 residues long. V gave up 1 base and J gave up 0 bases, with 13 bases separating them. Germline V gives CDR1 SGHVS, CDR2 FQNEAQ. The CDR3 region has the DNA TGTGCCAGCAGCTTAGGGCCCAGGACAGACTCCTACGAGCAGTACTTC. This sequence encodes CASSLGPRTDSYEQYF.

The rearrangement links TRBV11-2 to TRBJ1-5; 7 nucleotides align to TRBD1. CDR1 and CDR2 (germline): SGHAT, FQNNGV. The CDR3 runs to 14 residues. V lost 7 bases to trimming and J lost 2 bases; unmatched junction nucleotides: 5. CDR3 loop: CASNQGGGNQPQHF. CDR3 bases: TGTGCCAGCAACCAGGGGGGAGGCAATCAGCCCCAGCATTTT. The full variable domain, with the rest looked up from reference TRBV11-2 and TRBJ1-5, is EAGVAQSPRYKIIEKRQSVAFWCNPISGHATLYWYQQILGQGPKLLIQFQNNGVVDDSQLPKDRFSAERLKGVDSTLKIQPAKLEDSAVYLCASNQGGGNQPQHFGDGTRLSIL.

The chain combines TRBV2 with TRBJ1-5, with a possible D match to TRBD1 (6 bases). This CDR3 has 14 amino acids. CDR1 is SNHLY and CDR2 is FYNNEI in the germline V gene. V was shortened by 3 bases and J by 3 bases, with 9 bases between the two germline ends. The CDR3 region is CASSDPGVNQPQHF. DNA for the CDR3: TGTGCCAGCAGTGATCCAGGGGTCAATCAGCCCCAGCATTTT.

V is TRBV6-5 and J is TRBJ1-1, with D perhaps TRBD1 (5 bases). Germline V gene lookup returns CDR1 MNHEY and CDR2 SVGAGI. The ends were cut back, 2 bases at V and 7 bases at J, with 11 bases in the middle. The CDR3 spans 13 residues. CDR3 residues: CASSYRWGGEAFF. The CDR3 nucleotides are TGTGCCAGCAGTTACCGCTGGGGGGGTGAAGCTTTCTTT.

The chain links TRBV28 to TRBJ2-2, with D perhaps TRBD1 (5 bases). Germline V lookup: CDR1 MDHEN, CDR2 SYDVKM. With 5 bases removed from V and 5 bases from J, the gap between germline ends came to 18 bases. The CDR3 runs to 16 residues. The CDR3 nucleotides are TGTGCCAGCAGTCCCCCCGGCAGGGTGGGTACCGGGGAGCTGTTTTTT. It codes for CASSPPGRVGTGELFF.

The V and J genes are TRBV5-1 and TRBJ2-3; TRBD2 aligns across 7 bases. CDR1 SGHRS and CDR2 YFSETQ come from the germline V gene. The CDR3 runs 14 residues. After removal of 4 bases from V and 6 bases from J, the junction contained 8 bases not matched to a gene. In DNA form, the CDR3 reads TGCGCCAGCAGCAGGGAGGGTGGGGAGGATACGCAGTATTTT. Residues: CASSREGGEDTQYF.

The chain couples TRBV6-5 to TRBJ2-7, with 10 nucleotides matching TRBD2. Per germline, CDR1 MNHEY and CDR2 SVGAGI. The J segment lost 3 bases and the V segment lost 2 bases, leaving 4 bases of the junction unmatched. CDR3 length: 15 amino acids. In DNA, the CDR3 is TGTGCCAGCAGTTACCCCGGACTAGCGGACTACGAGCAGTACTTC. Encoded protein: CASSYPGLADYEQYF.

This chain connects TRBV7-6 to TRBJ1-1, with D unresolved. The germline V gene has CDR1 SGHVS and CDR2 FNYEAQ. Deletions cut 1 base from V and 1 base from J, with 7 bases between. The CDR3 has 14 amino acids. CDR3 region: CASSLGGKNTEAFF. CDR3 bases: TGTGCCAGCAGCTTAGGAGGCAAGAACACTGAAGCTTTCTTT.